Shown below are 23 T cell receptor beta chains from a single sample sequenced in a study of cytomegalovirus exposure and HLA in healthy donors. PCR involved 60 Vbeta and 13 Jbeta primers. Assay used: immunoSEQ multiplex PCR; TCRdb lists only in-frame clones, some missing. This table holds 200,000 to 250,000 clones. Input material: PBMCs. The origin of the receptors is a woman in her 30s in good health and CMV-seropositive.

The CDR3 sequence: CASSLAGDTGELFF. In nucleotides, the CDR3 is TGTGCCAGCAGCTTAGCGGGGGACACCGGGGAGCTGTTTTTT. The V call is TRBV11-3, the J call TRBJ2-2; possible D gene TRBD2, 6 bases. The CDR3 has 14 residues. Looked up from germline, CDR1 is SGHNT and CDR2 is YENEEA. V dropped 1 base and J dropped 3 bases, with 6 bases sitting between them.

V usage is TRBV7-8 and J usage is TRBJ2-7; D might be TRBD2 (5 bases). Germline V CDR1 and CDR2: SGHVS, FQNEAQ. The CDR3 consists of 11 residues. V was pared by 3 bases and J by 7 bases, with 7 bases between. The CDR3 nucleotides read TGTGCCAGCAGCTTTTCGGGGGAGCAGTACTTC. Its protein product is CASSFSGEQYF.

This rearrangement joins TRBV28 to TRBJ2-7, with 8 bases lining up with TRBD2. Trimming removed 4 bases from V and 3 bases from J; junction bases left unmatched: 8. The CDR3 consists of 15 residues. Germline CDR1 reads MDHEN; CDR2 reads SYDVKM. Here the CDR3 DNA reads TGTGCCAGCAGTTCCCCCCGGGGGGGCCTCTACGAGCAGTACTTC. The encoded protein is CASSSPRGGLYEQYF. The entire variable domain, with the rest obtained from reference TRBV28 and TRBJ2-7, is as follows: DVKVTQSSRYLVKRTGEKVFLECVQDMDHENMFWYRQDPGLGLRLIYFSYDVKMKEKGDIPEGYSVSREKKERFSLILESASTNQTSMYLCASSSPRGGLYEQYFGPGTRLTVT.

The gene calls are TRBV25-1 and TRBJ2-1, with 8 bases aligning to TRBD2. V was pared by 7 bases and J by 4 bases, with 3 bases of the junction left unmatched. The CDR3 extends over 13 amino acids. Germline V gene sequence: CDR1 MGHDK, CDR2 SYGVNS. CDR3 sequence reads: CASTVAGYNEQFF. The CDR3 DNA is TGTGCCAGCACTGTAGCGGGATACAATGAGCAGTTCTTC.

On this clone itself: Within the sample, other DNA sequences also encode this same CDR3. The gene calls are TRBV25-1 and TRBJ2-7; possible D gene TRBD1, 6 bases. The CDR3 length is 12 residues. Trimming stripped 6 bases from V and 6 bases from J, with 12 bases between. Germline assignment: CDR1 MGHDK and CDR2 SYGVNS. CDR3 amino acids: CASSSYRAEQYF. The CDR3 DNA sequence: TGTGCCAGCAGCTCATACAGGGCCGAGCAGTACTTC.

This chain links TRBV18 with TRBJ1-6; TRBD1 aligns across 12 bases. The CDR3 has 14 residues. V lost 6 bases to trimming and J lost 10 bases; unmatched junction nucleotides: 4. Germline lookup yields CDR1 KGHSH and CDR2 LQKENI. CDR3 nucleotide sequence: TGTGCCAGCTCTCGGGACAGGGGGCAATCACCCCTCCACTTT. This translates into CASSRDRGQSPLHF.

J is TRBJ2-7 and V is TRBV10-1; weak D call: TRBD2 (6 bases). Per germline, CDR1 WNHNN and CDR2 SYGVQD (reference sequence). The CDR3 is 14 amino acids. V gave up 4 bases and J gave up 5 bases, with 15 bases separating them. The CDR3 nucleotides read TGCGCCAGCAGTGCCACCAGGGAGGTCCACGAGCAGTACTTC. This gives the protein CASSATREVHEQYF.

In nucleotides, the CDR3 is TGTGCCAGCAGGGGAATCGGGACAGGATCCTACGAGCAGTACTTC. This encodes CASRGIGTGSYEQYF. J is TRBJ2-7 and V is TRBV25-1; 8 positions match TRBD1. CDR3 size: 15 residues. Germline V CDR1 and CDR2: MGHDK, SYGVNS. Trimming took 6 bases from V and 1 from J; bases not matched to a gene: 8.

The chain joins TRBV9 to TRBJ1-1; no clear D gene. CDR1 and CDR2 from the germline V gene are SGDLS and YYNGEE. Trimming removed 2 bases at V and 3 bases at J, with 5 bases between. This CDR3 comprises 12 residues. The CDR3, as DNA: TGTGCCAGCAGCGTTGGCTACACTGAAGCTTTCTTT. This encodes CASSVGYTEAFF.

The gene calls are TRBV10-1 and TRBJ2-1, with a weak D call TRBD1 (6 bases). The CDR3 consists of 16 residues. V was shortened by 0 bases and J by 3 bases, with 12 bases between the two germline ends. The germline CDR1 and CDR2 sequences are WNHNN and SYGVQD (reference sequence). This chain's CDR3 is CASSESSGQNYNEQFF. CDR3 DNA sequence: TGCGCCAGCAGTGAGTCCTCCGGACAGAACTACAATGAGCAGTTCTTC.

This CDR3 reads CASSISSGRWNEQFF. CDR3 DNA sequence: TGTGCCAGTAGTATATCTAGCGGGAGGTGGAATGAGCAGTTCTTC. The gene calls are TRBV19 and TRBJ2-1, with 11 bases aligning to TRBD2. Germline loops: CDR1 LNHDA, CDR2 SQIVND (reference sequence). This CDR3 comprises 15 residues. V was clipped by 2 bases and J by 7 bases; unmatched bases: 4.

The chain combines TRBV19 with TRBJ2-1; tentative D call: TRBD1 (5 bases). CDR1 and CDR2 from the germline V gene are LNHDA and SQIVND (reference sequence). Trimming removed 7 bases at V and 8 bases at J, with 18 bases between. This CDR3 spans 14 amino acids. CDR3 in DNA: TGTGCCAGTACCGGAGTCCAGGGTTTTGATGAGCAGTTCTTC. Protein: CASTGVQGFDEQFF.

The chain links TRBV28 to TRBJ1-1; possibly TRBD1 for D (6 bases). Germline assignment: CDR1 MDHEN and CDR2 SYDVKM. This CDR3 is 15 amino acids long. V was trimmed by 5 bases and J by 0 bases, leaving 13 bases between them. Written as DNA, the CDR3 is TGTGCCAGCAGTCTACAGGGACGGATGAACACTGAAGCTTTCTTT. It translates to CASSLQGRMNTEAFF.

The V gene is TRBV6-5, the J gene TRBJ2-3, with D possibly TRBD2 on 6 matching bases. The CDR3 totals 16 residues. Per the germline V gene, CDR1 is MNHEY and CDR2 is SVGAGI. V lost 2 bases and J lost 1, with 13 bases in between. Written as DNA, the CDR3 is TGTGCCAGCAGTTACCTTACTAGCATTGGCACAGATACGCAGTATTTT. Amino acids: CASSYLTSIGTDTQYF.

The CDR3 DNA sequence: TGTGCCAGCAGTTTTTCAGGGGCGCCTGGCTATGGCTACACCTTC. Protein sequence: CASSFSGAPGYGYTF. The genes are TRBV27 and TRBJ1-2; D is perhaps TRBD1 (6 bases). This CDR3 contains 15 residues. The V and J ends lost 3 bases and 4 bases respectively, with 15 bases between them. Germline assignment: CDR1 MNHEY and CDR2 SMNVEV (reference sequence).

This chain connects TRBV5-1 to TRBJ1-1; possible D gene TRBD1, 5 bases. From germline, CDR1 is SGHRS and CDR2 YFSETQ. Trimming removed 4 bases from V and 6 bases from J, with 19 bases in between. This CDR3 is built from 15 residues. DNA for the CDR3: TGCGCCAGCAGCGCGCTGACAGCCCGTGGGGCTGAAGCTTTCTTT. Translation gives CASSALTARGAEAFF.

The V call is TRBV7-9, the J call TRBJ1-1; D possibly corresponds to TRBD1 (6 bases). V was shortened by 6 bases and J by 6 bases, with 11 bases between the two germline ends. The CDR3 sequence is 12 residues long. The germline V gene encodes CDR1 SEHNR and CDR2 FQNEAQ (reference sequence). The chain's CDR3 is CASRRQVAEAFF. DNA of the CDR3: TGTGCCAGCAGGCGACAGGTAGCTGAAGCTTTCTTT.

This chain connects TRBV9 to TRBJ1-5, with D perhaps matching TRBD1 (6 bases). The ends were cut back, 5 bases at V and 1 base at J, with 19 bases in the middle. Germline V gene data show CDR1 as SGDLS and CDR2 as YYNGEE. The CDR3 spans 17 residues. The CDR3 spells CASRYKGGGGSNQPQHF. For the CDR3, the DNA is TGTGCCAGCAGGTATAAAGGGGGGGGAGGGAGCAATCAGCCCCAGCATTTT.

This chain links TRBV2 with TRBJ1-1, with D possibly being TRBD1 (6 bases). CDR3 length: 12 amino acids. The germline V and J ends were trimmed by 5 bases and 8 bases, with 12 bases remaining between them. Germline CDR1 and CDR2: SNHLY and FYNNEI. The CDR3 sequence is CASSRTATEAFF. The CDR3 nucleotides read TGTGCCAGCAGTCGGACAGCCACCGAAGCTTTCTTT. The full variable domain, in which reference TRBV2 and TRBJ1-1 provide the parts outside the CDR3, is EPEVTQTPSHQVTQMGQEVILRCVPISNHLYFYWYRQILGQKVEFLVSFYNNEISEKSEIFDDQFSVERPDGSNFTLKIRSTKLEDSAMYFCASSRTATEAFFGQGTRLTVV.

V usage is TRBV7-6 and J usage is TRBJ2-7, with D perhaps matching TRBD1 (6 bases). The CDR3 contains 15 residues. CDR1 and CDR2 (germline): SGHVS, FNYEAQ. V was trimmed by 1 base and J by 1 base, leaving 11 bases between them. Here the CDR3 DNA reads TGTGCCAGCAGCTTAGTCGAAGGGGGTTCCTACGAGCAGTACTTC. Translation: CASSLVEGGSYEQYF.

This chain links TRBV27 with TRBJ2-3, with 12 bases matching TRBD2. Germline CDR1 is MNHEY and CDR2 is SMNVEV (reference sequence). Trimming removed 4 bases from V and 8 bases from J; junction bases left unmatched: 10. This CDR3 region has 16 residues. The CDR3 loop reads CASSWGLAGVRGTQYF. CDR3 in DNA: TGTGCCAGCAGTTGGGGACTAGCGGGCGTGCGAGGTACGCAGTATTTT.

The chain carries TRBV11-2 and TRBJ2-1; 7 nucleotides line up with TRBD2. Germline-derived CDR1 and CDR2 are SGHAT and FQNNGV. J gave up 7 bases and V 4 bases, and 4 bases lay outside the gene matches. The CDR3 contains 13 residues. CDR3: CASSSGLVNEQFF. CDR3 DNA sequence: TGTGCCAGCAGCTCCGGACTAGTTAATGAGCAGTTCTTC. Full variable domain (missing parts from reference TRBV11-2 and TRBJ2-1): EAGVAQSPRYKIIEKRQSVAFWCNPISGHATLYWYQQILGQGPKLLIQFQNNGVVDDSQLPKDRFSAERLKGVDSTLKIQPAKLEDSAVYLCASSSGLVNEQFFGPGTRLTVL.

V is TRBV27 and J is TRBJ1-2; 9 nucleotides agree with TRBD1. CDR3 length: 15 residues. The germline CDR1 and CDR2 sequences are MNHEY and SMNVEV (reference sequence). The trim removed 7 bases at V and 4 bases at J, leaving 10 bases unmatched. The CDR3, as DNA: TGTGCCAGCACCACCGGGACAGGGCACTTCTATGGCTACACCTTC. This codes for CASTTGTGHFYGYTF.